The rows below give T cell receptor beta chains drawn from one sample of a study of T cell repertoires in cytomegalovirus infection. Their antigen targets remain unknown. One entry per CDR3 protein results from TCRdb running MiXCR on the reads. The sample shows some 350,000 distinct CDR3 sequences, 29% of them seen only once. The sequences come from cultured PBMCs, collected from culture after CMV antigen stimulation. These receptors originate from a human donor in good health (CMV status not recorded). Some clones in this sample may be carry-over from other donors' samples. The CDR3 runs from the conserved cysteine through the conserved F or W. Fields, in order: clone size, V gene, D gene, J gene, CDR3 DNA, CDR3 protein. The D gene is left open where the match is weak. Rows give clone size only sometimes, using once, few, many, or a class for an expanded clone.

few	TRBV15	TRBD1	TRBJ1-3	TGTGCCACCAGCAGAGATGGGAGACAGGGGAGTACCATATATTTT	CATSRDGRQGSTIYF
few	TRBV5-6	NA	TRBJ1-2	TGTGCCAGCAGCTTGTTAGGGGGGAGGAACTATGGCTACACCTTC	CASSLLGGRNYGYTF
few	TRBV2	NA	TRBJ1-5	TGTGCCAGCAGTGAAGCTCTGAATCAGCCCCAGCATTTT	CASSEALNQPQHF
few	TRBV5-1	TRBD1	TRBJ1-4	TGCGCCAGCAGCCAGACAGGGACTAATGAAAAACTGTTTTTT	CASSQTGTNEKLFF
few	TRBV6-5	NA	TRBJ2-7	TGTGCCAGCAGTTACCTGACGGGACCTCACTCCATCTACGAGCAGTACTTC	CASSYLTGPHSIYEQYF
many	TRBV7-9	TRBD1	TRBJ2-3	TGTGCCAGCAGCGTGGACAGGGGAACAGATACGCAGTATTTT	CASSVDRGTDTQYF
NA	TRBV7-6	TRBD1	TRBJ2-3	TGTGCCAGCAGCTCGGGACAGGCGAACACAGATACGCAGTATTTT	CASSSGQANTDTQYF
few	TRBV7-8	NA	TRBJ1-2	TGTGCCAGCAGCAAAACACGATCTAACTATGGCTACACCTTC	CASSKTRSNYGYTF
few	TRBV7-8	TRBD1	TRBJ2-7	TGTGCCAGCAGCATGGGCAGGGGGCTCTCCCACGAGCAGTACTTC	CASSMGRGLSHEQYF
NA	TRBV24-1	TRBD1	TRBJ2-2	TGTGCCACCAGTGATATACAGGGGGCGAAGGAGGCCGGGGAGCTGTTTTTT	CATSDIQGAKEAGELFF
few	TRBV7-3	NA	TRBJ1-1	TGTGCCAGCAGCCCCGGGGTGGTCACTGAAGCTTTCTTT	CASSPGVVTEAFF
few	TRBV6-1	NA	TRBJ1-1	TGTGCCAGCAGTGAAACAGTGCTTCTGAACACTGAAGCTTTCTTT	CASSETVLLNTEAFF
NA	TRBV19	NA	TRBJ2-1	TGTGCCAGTAGAAAGGTGGCGGACTCCTACAATGAGCAGTTCTTC	CASRKVADSYNEQFF
few	TRBV5-1	TRBD1	TRBJ2-5	TGCGCCAGCAGCACCGGACAGGCGAAGGAGACCCAGTACTTC	CASSTGQAKETQYF
many	TRBV20-1	NA	TRBJ1-4	TGCAGTGCTAGTCTCCCTAATGAAAAACTGTTTTTT	CSASLPNEKLFF
NA	TRBV3-1	NA	TRBJ1-4	TGTGCCAGCAGCCGCCGGATTACAGGCAAGGAAGAAAAACTGTTTTTT	CASSRRITGKEEKLFF
few	TRBV19	NA	TRBJ1-3	TGTGCCAGTAGTATCAAGGGGACGGACCGGTACTCTGGAAACACCATATATTTT	CASSIKGTDRYSGNTIYF
NA	TRBV4-1	NA	TRBJ2-7	TGCGCCAGCAGCCAACCTCGGGGGCCTGAGCAGTACTTC	CASSQPRGPEQYF
NA	TRBV7-9	TRBD2	TRBJ2-7	TGTGCCAGCAGCTCCAGACTAGCGGGAAAATACGAGCAGTACTTC	CASSSRLAGKYEQYF
NA	TRBV7-8	NA	TRBJ1-2	TGTGCCAGCAGCTTACTCGGTCAAGAGAACTATGGCTACACCTTC	CASSLLGQENYGYTF
NA	TRBV7-8	NA	TRBJ1-1	TGTGCCAGCAGCTTAGATGGCACGTTGAACACTGAAGCTTTCTTT	CASSLDGTLNTEAFF
NA	TRBV11-2	NA	TRBJ2-2	TGTGCCAGCAGCTTCAGTAGTGGCGGGGAGCTGTTTTTT	CASSFSSGGELFF
NA	TRBV29-1	NA	TRBJ2-6	TGCAGCGTATGGGCTGGGGCCAACGTCCTGACTTTC	CSVWAGANVLTF